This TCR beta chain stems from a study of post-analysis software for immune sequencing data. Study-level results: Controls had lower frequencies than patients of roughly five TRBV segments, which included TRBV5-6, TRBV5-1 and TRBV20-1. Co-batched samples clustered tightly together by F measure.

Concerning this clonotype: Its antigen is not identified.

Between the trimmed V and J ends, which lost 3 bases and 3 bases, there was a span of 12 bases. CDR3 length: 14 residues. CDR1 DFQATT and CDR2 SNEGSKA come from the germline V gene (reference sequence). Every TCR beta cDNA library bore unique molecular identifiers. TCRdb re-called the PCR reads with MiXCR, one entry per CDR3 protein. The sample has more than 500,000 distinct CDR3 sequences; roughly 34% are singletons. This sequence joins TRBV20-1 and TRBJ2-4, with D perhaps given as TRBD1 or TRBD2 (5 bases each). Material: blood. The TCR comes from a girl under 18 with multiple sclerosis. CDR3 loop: CSASVGPDKNIQYF. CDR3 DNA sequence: TGCAGTGCTAGTGTGGGACCGGACAAAAACATTCAGTACTTC.